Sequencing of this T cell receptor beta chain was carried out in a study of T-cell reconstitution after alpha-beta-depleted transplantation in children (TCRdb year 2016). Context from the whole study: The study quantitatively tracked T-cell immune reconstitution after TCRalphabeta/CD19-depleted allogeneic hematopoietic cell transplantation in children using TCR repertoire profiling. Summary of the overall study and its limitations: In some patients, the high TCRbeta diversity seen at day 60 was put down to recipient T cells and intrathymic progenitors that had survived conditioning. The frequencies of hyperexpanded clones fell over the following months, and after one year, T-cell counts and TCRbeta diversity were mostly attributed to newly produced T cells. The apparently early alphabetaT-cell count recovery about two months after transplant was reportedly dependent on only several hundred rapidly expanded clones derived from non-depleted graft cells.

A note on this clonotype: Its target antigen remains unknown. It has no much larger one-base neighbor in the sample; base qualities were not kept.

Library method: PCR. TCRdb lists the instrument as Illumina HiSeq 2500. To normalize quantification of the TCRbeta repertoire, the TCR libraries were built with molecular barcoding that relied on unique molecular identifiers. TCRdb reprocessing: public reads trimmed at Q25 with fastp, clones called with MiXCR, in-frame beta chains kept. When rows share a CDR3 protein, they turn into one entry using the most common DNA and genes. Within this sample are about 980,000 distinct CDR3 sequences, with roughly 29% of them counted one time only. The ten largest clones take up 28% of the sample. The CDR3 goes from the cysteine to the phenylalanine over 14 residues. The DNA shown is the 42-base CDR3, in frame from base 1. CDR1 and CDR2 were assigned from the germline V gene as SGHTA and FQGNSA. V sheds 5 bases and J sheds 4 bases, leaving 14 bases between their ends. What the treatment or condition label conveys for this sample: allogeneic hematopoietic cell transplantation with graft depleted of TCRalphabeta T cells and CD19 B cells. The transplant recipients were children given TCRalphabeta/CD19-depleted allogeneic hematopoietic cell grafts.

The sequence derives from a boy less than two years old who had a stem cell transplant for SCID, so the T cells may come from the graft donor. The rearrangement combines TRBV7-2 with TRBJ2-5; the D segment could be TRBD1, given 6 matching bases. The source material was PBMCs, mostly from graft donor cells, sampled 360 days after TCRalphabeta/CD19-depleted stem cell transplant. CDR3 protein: CASSTTGLRETQYF. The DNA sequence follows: TGTGCCAGCAGCACTACAGGGCTGAGAGAGACCCAGTACTTC.